The source of this T cell receptor (beta chain) is a study of blood T cell repertoires in COVID-19. About the study: In each case, the material was cDNA or gDNA derived from T cells, B-cell-depleted T cells, or PBMCs.

Original data processing: Amplification of reference gene primers provided the estimated nucleated cell counts. Sequenced by immunoSEQ multiplex PCR; TCRdb stores in-frame clones only, minus some. The V and J calls and the clone size are those of that table, but D and trimming were determined from the DNA. Here the sample spans 310,000 or so clones, about nine tenths being singletons. The CDR3 has 18 residues. The V gene's germline CDR1 is LGHNA and CDR2 YNFKEQ. Trimming cost V 3 bases and J 5 bases; bases outside gene matches: 11. The gene calls are TRBV4-2 and TRBJ2-5, with 14 bases aligning to TRBD2. The TCR comes from a man in his fifties with active or convalescent COVID-19. Sample: peripheral blood. CDR3 sequence: CASSQHGTSGGKRETQYF. The CDR3 DNA reads as TGTGCCAGCAGCCAGCATGGGACTAGCGGGGGTAAGCGGGAGACCCAGTACTTC.